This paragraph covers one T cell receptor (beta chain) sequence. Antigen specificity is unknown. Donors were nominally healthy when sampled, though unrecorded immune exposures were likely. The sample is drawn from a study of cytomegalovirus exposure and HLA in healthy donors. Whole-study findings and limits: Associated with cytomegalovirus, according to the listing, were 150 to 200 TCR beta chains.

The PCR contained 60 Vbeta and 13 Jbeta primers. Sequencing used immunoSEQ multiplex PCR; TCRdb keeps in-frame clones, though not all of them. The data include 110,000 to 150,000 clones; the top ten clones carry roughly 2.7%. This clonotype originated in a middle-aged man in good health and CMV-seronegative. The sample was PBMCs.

CDR3 sequence reads: CSVNLNRDSQINQPQHF. The CDR3, as DNA: TGCAGCGTTAACTTAAATAGGGACAGTCAAATCAATCAGCCCCAGCATTTT. The V and J genes are TRBV29-1 and TRBJ1-5, with 7 nucleotides matching TRBD1. The CDR3 extends over 17 amino acids. CDR1 is SQVTM and CDR2 is ANQGSEA in the germline V gene. The V and J ends lost 5 bases and 3 bases, in that order; junction bases with no gene match: 16.